The following is a TCR beta chain sequence with its context. This clone may be a read error of a much larger clone one base away. Each donor gave roughly 9.2 milliliters of peripheral blood. A J-beta primer mix and a sample-barcoded 5' primer were used in a second PCR of roughly 7 to 12 cycles. Each of the cDNA molecules was tagged by a template-switch adaptor with 12 random nucleotides. TCRdb reprocessed the 5' RACE reads via MiXCR and lists one record per CDR3 protein. Of roughly 930,000 distinct CDR3 sequences in the sample, about 44% were seen once. CDR3 length: 15 amino acids. Trimming took 1 base from V and 4 from J; bases not matched to a gene: 4. From germline, CDR1 is SGHDN and CDR2 FVKESK. This specimen belongs to a study of blood T cells in healthy people across ages.

The clonotype originates from a young man in good health. J is TRBJ2-7 and V is TRBV14, with 10 nucleotides matching TRBD1. Material: blood. The CDR3 DNA sequence: TGTGCCAGCAGCCAAGCCCCGGGACAGGGGTACGAGCAGTACTTC. Amino acids: CASSQAPGQGYEQYF.